The rows below give T cell receptor beta chains drawn from one sample of a study of cytomegalovirus exposure and HLA in healthy donors. Method: immunoSEQ multiplex PCR; TCRdb's copy keeps in-frame clones and lacks some. The table includes roughly 120,000 clones, 80% to 85% detected once. What was sequenced was PBMCs. The source of these receptors is a woman aged 30 to 39 in good health and CMV-seronegative. CDR3s include the opening cysteine and the closing phenylalanine or tryptophan. Fields, in order: V gene, D gene, clone size, J gene, CDR3 protein, CDR3 DNA. A D gene is named only where the DNA matches it firmly. Where a row states a size, it is once, few, many or the class of an expanded clone; other rows omit it.

TRBV7-2,TRBD2,.,TRBJ2-5,CASRGGEREETQYF,TGTGCCAGCAGGGGAGGGGAGCGGGAAGAGACCCAGTACTTC
TRBV4-1,.,.,TRBJ2-3,CASSLTRLGKDTQYF,TGCGCCAGCAGCCTTACCAGACTAGGTAAAGATACGCAGTATTTT
TRBV5-4,.,.,TRBJ2-3,CASSLEQALGTDTQYF,TGTGCCAGCAGCTTGGAGCAGGCCCTGGGCACAGATACGCAGTATTTT
TRBV27,.,.,TRBJ2-1,CASSPGVYSYNEQFF,TGTGCCAGCAGTCCAGGGGTATATTCCTACAATGAGCAGTTCTTC
TRBV7-9,TRBD2,.,TRBJ2-3,CASSLAFGRADTQYF,TGTGCCAGCAGCTTAGCTTTCGGGAGGGCAGATACGCAGTATTTT
TRBV11-3,.,.,TRBJ2-1,CASSSTAYNEQFF,TGTGCCAGCAGCTCGACAGCGTACAATGAGCAGTTCTTC
TRBV27,.,.,TRBJ2-1,CASSRGTANEQFF,TGTGCCAGCAGTCGCGGGACGGCCAATGAGCAGTTCTTC
TRBV7-6,.,once,TRBJ2-1,CASSLSWGGDGEQFF,TGTGCCAGCAGCTTAAGCTGGGGAGGTGATGGTGAGCAGTTCTTC
TRBV28,.,.,TRBJ2-5,CASSSGGQETQYF,TGTGCCAGCAGTTCCGGAGGGCAAGAGACCCAGTACTTC
TRBV27,.,.,TRBJ2-6,CASSLRRAGANVLTF,TGTGCCAGCAGTCTTCGGAGGGCAGGGGCCAACGTCCTGACTTTC
TRBV6-4,.,.,TRBJ2-3,CASSDSPPGHTTDTQYF,TGTGCCAGCAGTGACTCACCGCCGGGACACACCACAGATACGCAGTATTTT
TRBV11-2,TRBD1,.,TRBJ2-1,CASSLGRTGSPFF,TGTGCCAGCAGCTTAGGAAGGACAGGTAGCCCGTTCTTC
TRBV20-1,.,.,TRBJ1-1,CSEDSNTEAFF,TGCAGTGAGGACAGTAACACTGAAGCTTTCTTT
TRBV27,TRBD2,.,TRBJ2-3,CASSHYPLLALTTDTQYF,TGTGCCAGTTCCCACTATCCACTACTAGCGCTCACGACGGATACGCAGTATTTT
TRBV4-3,TRBD1,.,TRBJ2-6,CASSQDWDRGSGANVLTF,TGCGCCAGCAGCCAAGATTGGGACAGGGGGTCCGGGGCCAACGTCCTGACTTTC
TRBV29-1,TRBD2,.,TRBJ2-7,CSVQREGRQQYF,TGCAGCGTCCAGCGGGAGGGCCGCCAGCAGTACTTC
TRBV28,TRBD1,.,TRBJ1-5,CASSFPDRGNWQPQHF,TGTGCCAGCAGTTTCCCGGACAGGGGGAACTGGCAGCCCCAGCATTTT
TRBV7-6,TRBD1,.,TRBJ1-3,CASSLIQGAGNTIYF,TGTGCCAGCAGCTTAATACAGGGGGCTGGAAACACCATATATTTT
TRBV10-3,TRBD2,few,TRBJ2-7,CAISPGRGLAGEGSGDEQYF,TGTGCCATCAGTCCTGGCCGGGGACTAGCGGGAGAAGGGTCTGGGGACGAGCAGTACTTC
TRBV28,.,.,TRBJ1-1,CASSSSQVGTRNTEAFF,TGTGCCAGCAGTTCCTCCCAGGTGGGGACTCGGAACACTGAAGCTTTCTTT
TRBV4-2,TRBD2,.,TRBJ2-7,CASSPMTSGAHYEQYF,TGTGCCAGCAGCCCGATGACTAGCGGGGCTCACTACGAGCAGTACTTC
TRBV14,TRBD2,few,TRBJ2-1,CASSRRTSGLSYNEQFF,TGTGCCAGCAGCCGTCGGACTAGCGGTCTTTCCTACAATGAGCAGTTCTTC
TRBV28,.,.,TRBJ2-1,CASTNLDEQFF,TGTGCCAGCACTAATCTAGATGAGCAGTTCTTC
TRBV5-1,.,few,TRBJ2-3,CASSLQGFNTDTQYF,TGCGCCAGCAGCTTGCAGGGATTCAACACAGATACGCAGTATTTT
TRBV2,TRBD1,once,TRBJ2-6,CASVGGSSSGANVLTF,TGTGCCAGCGTAGGGGGCAGTAGCTCTGGGGCCAACGTCCTGACTTTC
TRBV28,.,few,TRBJ2-6,CASSIWRRHIAGANVLTF,TGTGCCAGCAGTATCTGGAGGAGGCACATAGCTGGGGCCAACGTCCTGACTTTC
TRBV6-5,.,few,TRBJ1-2,CASSYSPTVYYGYTF,TGTGCCAGCAGTTACTCGCCGACAGTTTATTATGGCTACACCTTC
TRBV28,TRBD1,few,TRBJ1-1,CASSRWTGATEAFF,TGTGCCAGCAGTCGATGGACAGGGGCCACTGAAGCTTTCTTT
TRBV2,TRBD2,.,TRBJ2-1,CASSGRAGSNEQFF,TGTGCCAGCAGCGGGAGGGCCGGGAGTAATGAGCAGTTCTTC
TRBV14,.,few,TRBJ2-7,CASSLSIYEQYF,TGTGCCAGCAGCCTCTCTATCTACGAGCAGTACTTC
TRBV11-1,.,.,TRBJ2-7,CASSFNRDSNYEQYF,TGTGCCAGCAGCTTTAACCGGGACTCGAACTACGAGCAGTACTTC
TRBV30,.,.,TRBJ2-2,CAWSVARFTGELFF,TGTGCCTGGAGTGTAGCCCGGTTCACCGGGGAGCTGTTTTTT
TRBV7-8,TRBD1,.,TRBJ2-1,CASSNTGDEQFF,TGTGCCAGCAGTAACACAGGGGATGAGCAGTTCTTC
TRBV2,.,.,TRBJ1-2,CASHSRTIPDYGYTF,TGTGCCAGCCATTCTCGGACAATCCCGGACTATGGCTACACCTTC
TRBV18,.,.,TRBJ2-1,CASSPPGARGLNEQFF,TGTGCCAGCTCACCACCGGGAGCTCGGGGTTTAAATGAGCAGTTCTTC
TRBV18,.,.,TRBJ2-5,CASSPSAESVEETQYF,TGTGCCAGCTCACCTTCGGCGGAGTCCGTGGAAGAGACCCAGTACTTC
TRBV19,TRBD1,.,TRBJ2-7,CATRQGANEQYF,TGTGCCACCCGACAGGGGGCGAACGAGCAGTACTTC
TRBV6-5,.,.,TRBJ2-1,CASGREGHNEQFF,TGTGCCAGCGGCCGGGAAGGCCACAATGAGCAGTTCTTC
TRBV28,TRBD1,.,TRBJ2-7,CASRTQGTSYEQYF,TGTGCCAGCAGGACACAGGGGACATCCTACGAGCAGTACTTC
TRBV27,TRBD1,.,TRBJ2-1,CASTRTGGGNEQFF,TGTGCCAGCACCAGGACAGGGGGCGGGAATGAGCAGTTCTTC
TRBV28,TRBD2,.,TRBJ2-3,CASSPRASGRAVGTDTQYF,TGTGCCAGCTCCCCCCGGGCTAGCGGGAGGGCCGTGGGCACAGATACGCAGTATTTT
TRBV5-8,TRBD1,.,TRBJ2-7,CASSYRDRALPYEQYF,TGTGCCAGCAGCTACCGGGACAGGGCCCTACCCTACGAGCAGTACTTC
TRBV28,.,few,TRBJ1-1,CASTPDTGSAFF,TGTGCCAGCACCCCAGATACAGGGTCAGCTTTCTTT
TRBV5-1,.,.,TRBJ1-4,CASSLTPTNEKLFF,TGCGCCAGCAGCTTGACACCAACTAATGAAAAACTGTTTTTT
TRBV7-9,.,.,TRBJ2-2,CASSPGVPNTGELFF,TGTGCCAGCAGCCCAGGGGTTCCGAACACCGGGGAGCTGTTTTTT
TRBV19,.,.,TRBJ2-5,CASSIGFEGAKTQYF,TGTGCCAGTAGTATAGGGTTCGAGGGAGCAAAGACCCAGTACTTC
TRBV4-1,.,.,TRBJ1-1,CASSHIDSRVFF,TGCGCCAGCAGCCATATAGACAGTCGGGTTTTCTTT
TRBV28,.,.,TRBJ2-7,CASISAGSYEQYF,TGTGCCAGCATTTCGGCGGGGAGCTACGAGCAGTACTTC
TRBV19,TRBD2,.,TRBJ2-1,CASTRLAGGSEQFF,TGTGCCAGTACCCGACTAGCGGGAGGGAGTGAGCAGTTCTTC
TRBV7-3,TRBD2,.,TRBJ2-2,CASSPPTSGSGGELFF,TGTGCCAGCAGCCCCCCGACTAGCGGGAGTGGCGGGGAGCTGTTTTTT
TRBV5-1,TRBD1,.,TRBJ2-2,CASSSTTGVTGELFF,TGCGCCAGCAGCTCGACCACAGGGGTCACCGGGGAGCTGTTTTTT
TRBV18,TRBD1,.,TRBJ2-2,CASSQGQGSTGELFF,TGTGCCAGCTCACAGGGACAGGGGAGCACCGGGGAGCTGTTTTTT
TRBV2,.,.,TRBJ1-5,CASNSGAGMPQHF,TGTGCCAGCAATTCAGGGGCGGGTATGCCCCAGCATTTT
TRBV7-8,.,.,TRBJ2-7,CASSLDQAAYEQYF,TGTGCCAGCAGCCTTGACCAGGCCGCCTACGAGCAGTACTTC
TRBV5-1,TRBD1,once,TRBJ2-7,CASSSWTGIPKEQYF,TGCGCCAGCAGTTCCTGGACAGGGATCCCTAAGGAGCAGTACTTC